Presented here are 27 T cell receptor beta chains from one specimen sequenced in a study of regulatory T cells in long-lasting Graves disease. Time point defined: persistent/refractory GD, antithyroid drugs over 5 years with positive TRAb. Researchers made the TCR library from RNA that was extracted from PBMCs. CDR3 regions were amplified by Arm-PCR using iRepertoire HTBI primers to build TCR beta libraries. TCRdb independently ran MiXCR on the multiplex PCR reads; one entry per CDR3 protein. The sample holds roughly 500,000 distinct CDR3 sequences; approximately 22% are singletons and the top ten take roughly 14%. This sample comprised peripheral blood mononuclear cells (PBMCs), obtained when the disease was refractory, from a patient treated with antithyroid drugs. The receptors were sampled from a female donor with Graves disease.

This clonotype was seen only once. Its ends do not fully match the called genes, so a read error is possible. The chain has TRBV12-3 or TRBV12-4 and TRBJ2-2; a possible D gene is TRBD2 (5 bases). The CDR3 runs 14 residues. The CDR3 DNA reads TGTGCCAGCAACTTTAGGTCTGATGGCGGGCAGCTGTTTTTT. This sequence encodes CASNFRSDGGQLFF.

This clonotype was seen repeatedly, ten times or more. This rearrangement joins TRBV12-3 or TRBV12-4 to TRBJ2-5; D unresolved. The CDR3 has 14 amino acids. Trimming removed 1 base from V and 5 bases from J, with 11 bases in between. This CDR3 is CASSLGPNEETQYF. The CDR3 DNA is TGTGCCAGCAGTTTAGGTCCTAACGAGGAGACCCAGTACTTC.

The chain combines TRBV13 with TRBJ2-7, with D possibly TRBD1 on 5 matching bases. The CDR3 contains 15 residues. CDR1 is PRHDT, CDR2 FYEKMQ, per germline (reference sequence). V shed 1 base and J shed 4 bases, with 14 bases lying between them. The CDR3 nucleotides are TGTGCCAGCAGCTTAGTCCGGCAGGGTCATTACGAGCAGTACTTC. It yields the protein CASSLVRQGHYEQYF.

The rearrangement links TRBV4-1 to TRBJ1-5, with D hard to call. The CDR3 loop spans 14 amino acids. Trimming pared 0 bases from V and 5 bases from J, leaving 8 bases between. Germline V CDR1 and CDR2: MGHRA, YSYEKL. CDR3 region: CASSQDWSDQPQHF. For the CDR3, the DNA is TGCGCCAGCAGCCAAGATTGGAGTGATCAGCCCCAGCATTTT.

With regard to this clonotype: At one boundary the junction diverges from the germline segment, which might be a read error. J is TRBJ2-2 and V is TRBV7-8; no clear D gene. This CDR3 is 16 amino acids long. CDR1 and CDR2 from the germline V gene are SGHVS and FQNEAQ. CDR3 sequence reads: CASSLAGMGNAGELFF. The DNA for the CDR3 is TGTGCCAGCAGCTTAGCGGGGATGGGGAACGCCGGGGAGCTGTTTTTT.

Worth noting for this clonotype: A single base separates this from a much larger clone, so it may be a read error. The rearrangement links TRBV6-2 or TRBV6-3 to TRBJ1-1; 10 bases are shared with TRBD1. The CDR3 is 16 amino acids. Trimming at V came to 7 bases and at J to 3 bases, leaving 11 bases not matched to a gene. From germline, CDR1 is MNHEY and CDR2 SVGEGT. The CDR3 loop reads CASNPDRGTLDTEAFF. In DNA, the CDR3 is TGTGCCAGCAACCCGGACAGGGGGACCTTGGACACTGAAGCTTTCTTT.

This clonotype was seen a handful of times. This sequence joins TRBV20-1 and TRBJ2-7; D is unresolved. This CDR3 spans 12 amino acids. Germline V CDR1 and CDR2: DFQATT, SNEGSKA (reference sequence). V was clipped by 6 bases and J by 3 bases, with 12 bases between them. The CDR3 DNA follows: TGCAGTGCCCCCCGGTCCGGCTACGAGCAGTACTTC. This sequence encodes CSAPRSGYEQYF.

This clonotype was seen at least ten times. V gene TRBV28 combines with J gene TRBJ2-7; D not certain. Germline-derived CDR1 and CDR2 are MDHEN and SYDVKM. This CDR3 has 14 amino acids. V lost 8 bases to trimming and J lost 5 bases, with 19 bases between them. CDR3 loop: CASGPGSPPHEQYF. CDR3 bases: TGTGCCAGCGGTCCGGGCAGTCCCCCGCACGAGCAGTACTTC. The variable domain in full, with the rest retrieved from reference TRBV28 and TRBJ2-7, is DVKVTQSSRYLVKRTGEKVFLECVQDMDHENMFWYRQDPGLGLRLIYFSYDVKMKEKGDIPEGYSVSREKKERFSLILESASTNQTSMYLCASGPGSPPHEQYFGPGTRLTVT.

This clonotype has ten or more counts. The chain joins TRBV20-1 to TRBJ1-2; no clear D gene. The CDR3 is 11 amino acids. The V and J ends lost 1 base and 8 bases respectively, with 8 bases between them. The germline V gene has CDR1 DFQATT and CDR2 SNEGSKA (reference sequence). Here the CDR3 DNA reads TGCAGTGCTAGAGGGGAGGTCGGCTACACCTTC. This translates into CSARGEVGYTF.

This chain links TRBV4-3 with TRBJ2-7, with D hard to call. V lost 0 bases, J lost 2 bases, and 5 bases lay in between. From germline, CDR1 is LGHNA and CDR2 YSLEER. The CDR3 consists of 13 residues. The CDR3 here is CASSQDKPYEQYF. The CDR3 DNA follows: TGCGCCAGCAGCCAAGACAAGCCCTACGAGCAGTACTTC.

This clonotype has more than one count but fewer than ten. The V and J genes are TRBV4-2 and TRBJ1-1; possible D gene TRBD1, 5 bases. Germline CDR1 reads LGHNA; CDR2 reads YNFKEQ. The ends were cut back, 0 bases at V and 3 bases at J, with 11 bases in the middle. CDR3 length: 15 residues. The CDR3 protein is CASSQDPEGHTEAFF. The CDR3 DNA reads as TGTGCCAGCAGCCAAGATCCAGAGGGGCACACTGAAGCTTTCTTT.

V is TRBV4-3 and J is TRBJ1-6, with D tentatively TRBD1 (5 bases). Germline V lookup: CDR1 LGHNA, CDR2 YSLEER. This CDR3 region has 17 residues. Trimming cost V 0 bases and J 8 bases, with 17 bases left between them. CDR3 residues: CASSQEDGARWDSPLHF. In DNA form, the CDR3 reads TGCGCCAGCAGCCAAGAGGACGGGGCCCGGTGGGATTCACCCCTCCACTTT.

V usage is TRBV19 and J usage is TRBJ1-2; D gene uncertain. Germline V CDR1 and CDR2: LNHDA, SQIVND (reference sequence). The CDR3 extends over 14 amino acids. V lost 5 bases and J lost 4, with 14 bases in between. The CDR3 DNA is TGTGCCAGTAGTCCTTCGAGTCGGCTCTATGGCTACACCTTC. Translated, it gives CASSPSSRLYGYTF.

The rearrangement joins TRBV9 to TRBJ1-3, with D possibly TRBD1 on 6 matching bases. CDR1 and CDR2 (germline): SGDLS, YYNGEE. CDR3 size: 15 residues. V was shortened by 4 bases and J by 4 bases, with 15 bases between the two germline ends. In DNA, the CDR3 is TGTGCCAGCAGCTCCCTTCCCGGGACAGGAAACACCATATATTTT. Amino acids: CASSSLPGTGNTIYF.

The rearrangement links TRBV27 to TRBJ2-3; no reliable D call. Germline V lookup: CDR1 MNHEY, CDR2 SMNVEV (reference sequence). The CDR3 contains 16 residues. The V end was cut by 5 bases, the J end by 4 bases, with 19 bases between. CDR3 coding DNA: TGTGCCAGCAGTCTTAACAATGGCGTTAGATCAGATACGCAGTATTTT. Protein product: CASSLNNGVRSDTQYF.

The sample holds many counts of this clonotype. The chain uses TRBV2 and TRBJ1-2, with D unclear. Germline CDR1 and CDR2: SNHLY and FYNNEI. Trimming pared 6 bases from V and 1 base from J, leaving 18 bases between. The CDR3 consists of 16 residues. The CDR3 here is CASSGIPRHFNYGYTF. Written as DNA, the CDR3 is TGTGCCAGCAGCGGTATCCCAAGACATTTTAACTATGGCTACACCTTC.

This clonotype was detected a few times. The chain combines TRBV5-1 with TRBJ2-1; D ambiguous. The CDR3 extends over 14 amino acids. The V end was cut by 0 bases, the J end by 9 bases, with 13 bases between. Germline assignment: CDR1 SGHRS and CDR2 YFSETQ. The CDR3 spells CASSLVTTAAEQFF. CDR3 DNA: TGCGCCAGCAGCTTGGTTACGACGGCGGCTGAGCAGTTCTTC.

This clonotype was counted only a few times. This chain joins TRBV7-9 and TRBJ1-1, with D perhaps matching TRBD1 (5 bases). There are 13 residues in the CDR3. Between the trimmed V and J ends, which lost 7 bases and 1 base, there was a span of 10 bases. Germline loops: CDR1 SEHNR, CDR2 FQNEAQ (reference sequence). CDR3 in DNA: TGTGCCAGCACCTCGGACACGAACACTGAAGCTTTCTTT. This gives the protein CASTSDTNTEAFF.

This clonotype has just a few counts. This chain joins TRBV4-1 and TRBJ1-2; D is unresolved. Trimming left V 5 bases short and J 8 bases short, with 15 bases between. Germline values: CDR1 MGHRA, CDR2 YSYEKL. CDR3 size: 13 residues. The CDR3 coding sequence is TGCGCCAGCAGCTCGCGAGATGACGGAGGCTACACCTTC. Its translation: CASSSRDDGGYTF.

V gene TRBV2 combines with J gene TRBJ2-2; D is tentatively TRBD1 or TRBD2 (5 bases each). The V end was cut by 8 bases, the J end by 2 bases, with 15 bases between. CDR1 and CDR2 (germline): SNHLY, FYNNEI. This CDR3 comprises 15 residues. CDR3 protein: CASGLKRTNTGELFF. CDR3 nucleotides: TGTGCCAGCGGTTTGAAGCGGACAAACACCGGGGAGCTGTTTTTT.

V usage is TRBV10-3 and J usage is TRBJ1-1, with 11 bases identical to TRBD1. The CDR3 consists of 14 residues. Germline CDR1 is ENHRY and CDR2 is SYGVKD. After removal of 7 bases from V and 4 bases from J, the junction contained 5 bases not matched to a gene. CDR3 sequence: CAIKSGQGGTEAFF. In DNA, the CDR3 is TGTGCCATCAAATCGGGACAGGGGGGCACTGAAGCTTTCTTT.

This clonotype was counted ten times or more. The gene calls are TRBV20-1 and TRBJ1-4, with TRBD1 matching over 11 bases. The CDR3 extends over 13 amino acids. CDR1 is DFQATT, CDR2 SNEGSKA, per germline (reference sequence). J gave up 8 bases and V 6 bases, and 5 bases lay outside the gene matches. This CDR3 reads CSAPDRGREKLFF. CDR3 DNA: TGCAGTGCCCCGGACAGGGGGCGCGAAAAACTGTTTTTT.

This clonotype was found many times. This chain joins TRBV6-2 or TRBV6-3 and TRBJ2-4, with D possibly TRBD1 on 6 matching bases. There are 16 residues in the CDR3. Germline CDR1 is MNHEY and CDR2 is SVGEGT. The germline V and J ends were trimmed by 5 bases and 1 base, with 15 bases remaining between them. This chain's CDR3 is CASSPSGAVAKNIQYF. CDR3 nucleotides: TGTGCCAGCAGTCCGTCAGGGGCCGTTGCCAAAAACATTCAGTACTTC.

As to this clonotype: A much larger clone is a single base away; this may be a read error. This rearrangement joins TRBV11-2 to TRBJ1-1; D might be TRBD1 (6 bases). CDR3 size: 12 residues. Germline V gives CDR1 SGHAT, CDR2 FQNNGV. V shed 11 bases and J shed 14 bases, with 24 bases lying between them. As DNA, the CDR3 is TGTGCCCTGAAAAGGGGGGGCACGGGAACCTTCTTT. Translating it yields CALKRGGTGTFF.

V gene TRBV28 combines with J gene TRBJ2-1; TRBD2 is a possible D gene (5 bases). The CDR3 length is 16 residues. Trimming took off 6 bases at V and 8 bases at J, with 23 bases between the two ends. Germline V gene lookup returns CDR1 MDHEN and CDR2 SYDVKM. In DNA form, the CDR3 reads TGTGCCAGCAGCGTGATGCGGCTAGCCACGACTGATGAGCAGTTCTTC. It specifies CASSVMRLATTDEQFF.

This clonotype has a count of ten or more. The V gene is TRBV2, the J gene TRBJ1-1; no clear D gene. The CDR3 extends over 14 amino acids. Germline CDR1 is SNHLY and CDR2 is FYNNEI. V was trimmed by 6 bases and J by 5 bases, leaving 16 bases between them. The CDR3 reads CASSFREVVTEAFF. Written as DNA, the CDR3 is TGTGCCAGCAGCTTCCGGGAGGTGGTAACTGAAGCTTTCTTT.

This clonotype came up a few times. CDR3 sequence reads: CASKETGSTEAFF. The DNA of the CDR3 is TGCGCCAGCAAGGAAACAGGGAGCACTGAAGCTTTCTTT. V is TRBV5-1 and J is TRBJ1-1; D possibly corresponds to TRBD1 (6 bases). Per germline, CDR1 SGHRS and CDR2 YFSETQ. This CDR3 spans 13 amino acids. The V end lost 6 bases, the J end lost 4 bases, and 13 bases lay between the germline ends.